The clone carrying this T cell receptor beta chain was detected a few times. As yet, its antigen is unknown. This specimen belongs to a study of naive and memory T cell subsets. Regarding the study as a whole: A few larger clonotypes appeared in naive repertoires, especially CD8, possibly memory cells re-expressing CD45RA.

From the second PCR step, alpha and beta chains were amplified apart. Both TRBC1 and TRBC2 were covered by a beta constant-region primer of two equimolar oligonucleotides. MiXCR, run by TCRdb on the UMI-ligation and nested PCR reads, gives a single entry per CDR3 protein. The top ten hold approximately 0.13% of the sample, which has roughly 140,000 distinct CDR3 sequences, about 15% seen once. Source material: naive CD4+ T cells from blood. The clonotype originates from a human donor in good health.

CDR3 protein: CASSLRTGTAYEQYF. The CDR3 DNA reads as TGTGCCAGCAGCCTGCGGACAGGGACAGCTTACGAGCAGTACTTC. This chain links TRBV7-2 with TRBJ2-7; 8 nucleotides line up with TRBD1. V was pared by 5 bases and J by 4 bases, with 10 bases of the junction left unmatched. CDR1 and CDR2 from the germline V gene are SGHTA and FQGNSA. The CDR3 spans 15 residues. The full variable domain, with the rest looked up from reference TRBV7-2 and TRBJ2-7, is GAGVSQSPSNKVTEKGKDVELRCDPISGHTALYWYRQSLGQGLEFLIYFQGNSAPDKSGLPSDRFSAERTGGSVSTLTIQRTQQEDSAVYLCASSLRTGTAYEQYFGPGTRLTVT.